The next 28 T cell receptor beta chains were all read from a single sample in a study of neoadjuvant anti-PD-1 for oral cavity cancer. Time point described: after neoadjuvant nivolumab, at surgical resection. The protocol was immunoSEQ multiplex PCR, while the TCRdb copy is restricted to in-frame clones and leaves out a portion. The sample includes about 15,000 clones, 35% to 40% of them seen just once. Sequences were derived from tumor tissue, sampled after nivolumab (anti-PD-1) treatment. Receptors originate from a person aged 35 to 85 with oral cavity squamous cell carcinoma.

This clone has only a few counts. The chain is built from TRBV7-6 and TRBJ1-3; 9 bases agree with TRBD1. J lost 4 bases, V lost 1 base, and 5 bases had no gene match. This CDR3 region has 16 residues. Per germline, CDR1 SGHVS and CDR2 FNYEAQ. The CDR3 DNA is TGTGCCAGCAGCTTAGGGGACAGGGTCGAAGGAAACACCATATATTTT. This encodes CASSLGDRVEGNTIYF.

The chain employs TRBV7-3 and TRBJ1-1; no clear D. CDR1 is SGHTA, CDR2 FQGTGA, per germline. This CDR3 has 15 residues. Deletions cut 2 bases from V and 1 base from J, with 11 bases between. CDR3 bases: TGTGCCAGCAGCTTAGGCGCATACCGGAACACTGAAGCTTTCTTT. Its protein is CASSLGAYRNTEAFF.

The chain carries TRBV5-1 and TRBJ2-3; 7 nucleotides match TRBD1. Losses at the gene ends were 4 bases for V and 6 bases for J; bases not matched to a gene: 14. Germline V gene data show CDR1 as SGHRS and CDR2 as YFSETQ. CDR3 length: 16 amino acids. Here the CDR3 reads CASSPGPGQTADTQYF. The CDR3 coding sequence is TGCGCCAGCAGCCCAGGACCGGGACAGACAGCGGATACGCAGTATTTT.

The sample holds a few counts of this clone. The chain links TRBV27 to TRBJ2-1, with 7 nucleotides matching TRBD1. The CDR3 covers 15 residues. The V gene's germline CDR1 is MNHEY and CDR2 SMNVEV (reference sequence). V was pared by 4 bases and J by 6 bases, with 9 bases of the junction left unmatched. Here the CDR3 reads CASSSYSGTANEQFF. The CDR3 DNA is TGTGCCAGCAGTTCCTATTCCGGGACAGCCAATGAGCAGTTCTTC.

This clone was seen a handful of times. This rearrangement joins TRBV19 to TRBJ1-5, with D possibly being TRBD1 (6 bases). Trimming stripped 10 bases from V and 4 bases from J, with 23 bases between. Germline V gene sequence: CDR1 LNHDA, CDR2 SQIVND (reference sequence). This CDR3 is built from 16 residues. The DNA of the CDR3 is TGTGCCACCTCTCCATTTAAACAGGGTTGGAATCAGCCCCAGCATTTT. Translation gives CATSPFKQGWNQPQHF.

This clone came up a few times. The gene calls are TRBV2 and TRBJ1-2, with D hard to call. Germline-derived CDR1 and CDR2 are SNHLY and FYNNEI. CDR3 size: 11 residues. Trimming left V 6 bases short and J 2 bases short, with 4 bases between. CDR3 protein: CASSPNYGYTF. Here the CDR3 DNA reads TGTGCCAGCAGCCCGAACTATGGCTACACCTTC.

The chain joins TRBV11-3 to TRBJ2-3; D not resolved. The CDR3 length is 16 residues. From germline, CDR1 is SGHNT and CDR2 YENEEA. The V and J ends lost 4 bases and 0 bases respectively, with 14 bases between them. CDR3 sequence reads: CASSSNVGSSTDTQYF. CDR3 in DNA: TGTGCCAGCAGCTCGAACGTGGGCAGTAGCACAGATACGCAGTATTTT.

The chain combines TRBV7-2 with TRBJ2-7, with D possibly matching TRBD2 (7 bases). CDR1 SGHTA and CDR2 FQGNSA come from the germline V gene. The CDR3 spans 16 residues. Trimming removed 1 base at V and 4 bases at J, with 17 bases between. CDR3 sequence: CASSLVGGVRSYEQYF. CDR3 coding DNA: TGTGCCAGCAGCTTAGTAGGGGGGGTCCGGAGTTACGAGCAGTACTTC.

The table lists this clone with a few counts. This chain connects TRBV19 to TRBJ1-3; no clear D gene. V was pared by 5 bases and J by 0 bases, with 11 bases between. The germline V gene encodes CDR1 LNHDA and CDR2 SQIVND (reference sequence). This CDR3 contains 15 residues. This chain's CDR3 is CASSPRTGSGNTIYF. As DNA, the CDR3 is TGTGCCAGTAGTCCAAGGACGGGCTCTGGAAACACCATATATTTT.

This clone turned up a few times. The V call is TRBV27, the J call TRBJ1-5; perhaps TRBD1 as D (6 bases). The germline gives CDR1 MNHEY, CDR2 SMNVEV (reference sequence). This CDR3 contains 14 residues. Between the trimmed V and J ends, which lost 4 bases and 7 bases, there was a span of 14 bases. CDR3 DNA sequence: TGTGCCAGCAGTTCAGTGGGGGGGCGGCAGCCCCAGCATTTT. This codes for CASSSVGGRQPQHF.

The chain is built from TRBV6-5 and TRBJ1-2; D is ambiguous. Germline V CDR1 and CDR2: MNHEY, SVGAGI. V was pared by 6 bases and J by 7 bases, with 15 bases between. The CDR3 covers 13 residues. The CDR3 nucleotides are TGTGCCAGCAGACGCGCGACTGGGAGTGGCTACACCTTC. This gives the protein CASRRATGSGYTF.

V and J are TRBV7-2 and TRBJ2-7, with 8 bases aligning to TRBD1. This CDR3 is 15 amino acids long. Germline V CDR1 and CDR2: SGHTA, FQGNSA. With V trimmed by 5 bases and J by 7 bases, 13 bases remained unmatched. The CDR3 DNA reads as TGTGCCAGCAGCAACGGACAGGGCTCCTACGGGGAGCAGTACTTC. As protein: CASSNGQGSYGEQYF.

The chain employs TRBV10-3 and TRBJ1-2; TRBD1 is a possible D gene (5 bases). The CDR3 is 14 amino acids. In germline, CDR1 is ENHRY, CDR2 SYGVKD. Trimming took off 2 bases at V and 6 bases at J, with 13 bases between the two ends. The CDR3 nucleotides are TGTGCCATCAGTGAGGTGACGGGGGGGGATGGCTACACCTTC. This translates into CAISEVTGGDGYTF.

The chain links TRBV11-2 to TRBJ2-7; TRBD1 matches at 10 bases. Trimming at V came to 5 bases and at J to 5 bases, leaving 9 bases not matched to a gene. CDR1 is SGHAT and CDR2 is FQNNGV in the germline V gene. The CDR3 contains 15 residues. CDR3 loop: CASSQSGTGVDEQYF. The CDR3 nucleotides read TGTGCCAGCAGCCAGTCCGGGACAGGGGTGGACGAGCAGTACTTC.

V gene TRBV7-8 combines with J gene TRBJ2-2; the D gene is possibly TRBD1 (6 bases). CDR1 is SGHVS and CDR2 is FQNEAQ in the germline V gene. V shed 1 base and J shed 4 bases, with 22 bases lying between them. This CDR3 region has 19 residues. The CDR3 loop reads CASSLVSRGNPDITGELFF. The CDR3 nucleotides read TGTGCCAGCAGCTTAGTTTCCAGGGGTAATCCCGATATCACCGGGGAGCTGTTTTTT.

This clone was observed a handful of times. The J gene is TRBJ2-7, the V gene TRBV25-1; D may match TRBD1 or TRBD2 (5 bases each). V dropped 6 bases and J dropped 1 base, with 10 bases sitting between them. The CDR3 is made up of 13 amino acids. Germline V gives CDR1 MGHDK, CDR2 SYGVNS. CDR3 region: CASRPGGSYEQYF. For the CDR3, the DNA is TGTGCCAGCAGGCCTGGGGGTTCCTACGAGCAGTACTTC.

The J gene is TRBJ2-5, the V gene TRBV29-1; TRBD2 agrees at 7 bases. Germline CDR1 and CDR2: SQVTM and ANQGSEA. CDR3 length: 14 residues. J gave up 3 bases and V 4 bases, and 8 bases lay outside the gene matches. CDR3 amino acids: CSVASPGREETQYF. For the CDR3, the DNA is TGCAGCGTTGCTAGCCCTGGGAGGGAAGAGACCCAGTACTTC.

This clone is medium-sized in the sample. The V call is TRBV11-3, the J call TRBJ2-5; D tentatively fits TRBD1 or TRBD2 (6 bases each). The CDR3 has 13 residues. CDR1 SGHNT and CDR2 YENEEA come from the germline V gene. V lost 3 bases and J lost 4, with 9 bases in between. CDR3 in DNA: TGTGCCAGCAGCTTGGGGGGCGGAGAGACCCAGTACTTC. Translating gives CASSLGGGETQYF.

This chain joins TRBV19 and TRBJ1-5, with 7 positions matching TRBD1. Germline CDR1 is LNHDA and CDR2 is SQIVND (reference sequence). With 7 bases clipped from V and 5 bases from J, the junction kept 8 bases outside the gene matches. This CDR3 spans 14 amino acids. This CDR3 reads CASTGQGGHQPQHF. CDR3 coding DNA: TGTGCCAGTACAGGGCAGGGGGGTCATCAGCCCCAGCATTTT.

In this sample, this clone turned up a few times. Written as DNA, the CDR3 is TGTGCCAGCAGCGACAGGATTCGGGGCTACACCTTC. This encodes CASSDRIRGYTF. The chain uses TRBV9 and TRBJ1-2; D possibly corresponds to TRBD1 (5 bases). CDR3 length equals 12 residues. V gave up 3 bases and J gave up 8 bases, with 11 bases separating them. Germline V lookup: CDR1 SGDLS, CDR2 YYNGEE. The entire variable domain, with the rest obtained from reference TRBV9 and TRBJ1-2, is as follows: DSGVTQTPKHLITATGQRVTLRCSPRSGDLSVYWYQQSLDQGLQFLIQYYNGEERAKGNILERFSAQQFPDLHSELNLSSLELGDSALYFCASSDRIRGYTFGSGTRLTVV.

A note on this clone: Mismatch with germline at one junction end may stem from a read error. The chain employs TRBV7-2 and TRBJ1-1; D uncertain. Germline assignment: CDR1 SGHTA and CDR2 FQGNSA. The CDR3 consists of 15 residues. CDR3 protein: CASRLEGGRNPEAFF. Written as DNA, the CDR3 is TGTGCCAGCAGACTAGAGGGCGGCCGGAACCCTGAAGCTTTCTTT.

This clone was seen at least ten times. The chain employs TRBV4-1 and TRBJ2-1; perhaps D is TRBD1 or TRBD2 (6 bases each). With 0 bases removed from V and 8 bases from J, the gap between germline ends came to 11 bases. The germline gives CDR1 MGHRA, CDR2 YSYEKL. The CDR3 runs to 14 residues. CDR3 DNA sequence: TGCGCCAGCAGCCAAGATTGGGGGGCCTATGAGCAGTTCTTC. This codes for CASSQDWGAYEQFF.

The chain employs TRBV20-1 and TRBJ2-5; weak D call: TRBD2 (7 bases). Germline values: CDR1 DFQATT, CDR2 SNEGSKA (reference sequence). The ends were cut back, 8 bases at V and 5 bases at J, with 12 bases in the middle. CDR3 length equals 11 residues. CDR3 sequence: CSPKGGETQYF. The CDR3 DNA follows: TGCAGTCCCAAGGGGGGGGAGACCCAGTACTTC.

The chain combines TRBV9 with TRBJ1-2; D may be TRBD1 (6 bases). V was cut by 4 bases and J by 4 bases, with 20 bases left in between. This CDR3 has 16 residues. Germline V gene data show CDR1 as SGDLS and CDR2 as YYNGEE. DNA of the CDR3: TGTGCCAGCAGCCCTACCCATACACAGGGCTCCTATGGCTACACCTTC. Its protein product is CASSPTHTQGSYGYTF.

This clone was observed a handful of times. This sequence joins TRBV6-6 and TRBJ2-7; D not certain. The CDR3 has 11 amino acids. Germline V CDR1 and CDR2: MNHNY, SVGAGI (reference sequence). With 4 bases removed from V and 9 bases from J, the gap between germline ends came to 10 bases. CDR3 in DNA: TGTGCCAGCAGTTTAGGAATGGGGCAGTACTTC. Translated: CASSLGMGQYF.

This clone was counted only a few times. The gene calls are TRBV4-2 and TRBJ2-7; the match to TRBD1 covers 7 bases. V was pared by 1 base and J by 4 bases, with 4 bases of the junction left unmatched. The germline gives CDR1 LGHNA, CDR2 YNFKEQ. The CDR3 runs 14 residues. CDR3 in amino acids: CASSQGTGLYEQYF. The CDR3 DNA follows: TGTGCCAGCAGCCAAGGGACAGGATTATACGAGCAGTACTTC.

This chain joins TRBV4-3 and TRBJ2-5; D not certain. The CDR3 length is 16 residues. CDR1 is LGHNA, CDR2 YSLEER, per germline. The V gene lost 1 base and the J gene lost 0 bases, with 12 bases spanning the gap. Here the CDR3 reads CASSQVRQGHQETQYF. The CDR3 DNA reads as TGCGCCAGCAGCCAAGTACGCCAAGGGCACCAAGAGACCCAGTACTTC.

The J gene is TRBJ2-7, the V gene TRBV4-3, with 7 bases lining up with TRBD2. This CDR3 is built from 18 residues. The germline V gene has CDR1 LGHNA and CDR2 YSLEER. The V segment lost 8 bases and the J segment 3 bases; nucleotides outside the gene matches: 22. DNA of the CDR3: TGCGCCAGCGGCCCCCCGGGGAGGGAAGACAAACGTTACTACGAGCAGTACTTC. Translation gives CASGPPGREDKRYYEQYF.